This TCR beta chain was obtained from a study of shared clonotypes between healthy human individuals (TCRdb year 2020). For context, the study as a whole: The cohort included three men and a couple of women between 18 and 49 years of age. Per donor, three plates each were used for CD4 naive and CD4 memory, two for CD8 naive, and one for CD8 memory. The study deeply sequenced blood TCR repertoires of five healthy adults to estimate repertoire size and the extent of clonotype sharing between individuals. Different laboratories and diverse techniques were used to prepare libraries and sequence TCR repertoires, to increase sequencing depth and limit assay-specific biases. Each donor's leukapheresis produced roughly between roughly 0.94 and 9.5 billion PBMCs. Paper-wide results and their limitations: Incomplete sequencing was indicated by rarefaction of sorted-subset datasets, despite the large sequencing depth. Compared with non-shared clonotypes, clonotypes shared by all four sorted-subset donors had higher generation probabilities. Based on pairwise subsampling, the degree of clonotype sharing among donors was expected to be affected by sequencing depth. Across a few donors, roughly 5.4% of naive CD4, approximately 3.5% of naive CD8, approximately 2.5% of memory CD4, and roughly 0.41% of memory CD8 clonotypes were shared. Naive subsets generally had larger estimated clonotype richness than memory subsets did. The small number of donors limited the genetic and exposure-history diversity represented. Sampling was limited to blood, and TCR repertoires in tissue likely differ from TCR repertoires in blood.

Healthy HIV-negative adults with no recently reported acute infections or vaccinations were included as donors. Every donor was a Caucasian adult living in Nashville, Tennessee, USA. CD4+ T cells were enriched by magnetic negative selection; naive cells were then positively selected on CD45RA, and the negative fraction formed the memory subset. Blood was obtained by leukapheresis, after which PBMCs were separated by Ficoll-Histopaque density gradient centrifugation and cryopreserved in liquid nitrogen vapor phase. Purity and quantity of every magnetically sorted T cell population were checked by analytical flow cytometry. From each sorted fraction, genomic DNA was isolated and quantified by UV absorbance on a Nanodrop 2000c. Comment on this clone: Its specific antigen is unknown. No base-level quality is on record; no much larger clone is a single base apart.

TCR CDR3 regions were amplified from genomic DNA by multiplex PCR using the deep immunoSEQ assay. For each cell subset, the extracted genomic DNA was distributed evenly across all wells of several immunoSEQ 96-well plates, and each plate served as one replicate. For sorted subsets, 150 to 250 ng genomic DNA, equal to approximately 30,000 T cell genomes, was loaded into each replicate PCR. Purified libraries were measured with a Qubit 3.0 fluorometer, size-checked on a Bioanalyzer 2100, and measured again with the KAPA Library Quantification kit. Every immunoSEQ 96-well plate was sequenced on a separate single-read 150-cycle Illumina NextSeq 550 flow cell. On the study's bioinformatics: Because only junctional sequences without quality scores were contained in the immunoSEQ output, filtering matching that applied to full-length reads could not be performed. To assign V/J genes and CDR3, sequences were annotated against IMGT germline references using PyIR, a Python wrapper for IgBLAST v1.9. Reads were filtered out if the reads had weak V/J assignments (E-value above 1e-6), no CDR3, stop codons, out-of-frame junctions, or ambiguous translated residues. A V3J clonotype was defined by an identical inferred V gene, J gene, and CDR3 amino acid sequence. Percentage overlap between repertoires was calculated by dividing the number of shared unique clonotypes by the size of the smaller repertoire. RTK rarefaction, the Chao1 estimator, and Recon v2.1 estimates of unobserved clonotypes were used to assess repertoire richness. Generation probabilities for all TCRbeta clonotypes obtained by the gDNA method from a few donors were computed using OLGA. The source is immuneACCESS, and TCRdb retained only in-frame sequences with V and J called. Part of the clones is not carried over; for the studies checked, unresolved V genes explain less than half of this, and the remainder is unexplained. V and J calls and clone size are as listed in that table; D and trimming were resolved from the DNA. The sample data list about 2.4 million clones, and roughly 93% of these were observed just once. The biggest ten clones account for 0.36% of the sample.

From the cysteine up to the phenylalanine, the CDR3 has a length of 15 residues. The only DNA kept is the CDR3, 45 bases in frame from the first base. Clipping removes 6 bases from V and 2 bases from J, with 7 as the unmatched junction base count. From the germline V gene, CDR1 is MDHEN and CDR2 is SYDVKM. The sequenced material came from naive CD4+ T cells from PBMCs. In the paper's terms, the cell subset or site label means: CD45RA+ positively selected. This clonotype was obtained from a man aged 18 to 29 in good health. Some clones in this sample may be carry-over from other donors' samples. In this chain, TRBV28 is recombined with TRBJ2-7, and TRBD1 matches 10 of the central bases. Read as DNA, the sequence is TGTGCCAGCAGAACCGGGACAGGGGAGACCTACGAGCAGTACTTC. Its protein reads: CASRTGTGETYEQYF.